These 8 T cell receptor beta chains were sequenced from one sample in a study of OX40 agonist ivuxolimab in advanced cancers. Profiling relied on immunoSEQ multiplex PCR, and the TCRdb table lists in-frame clones only, not all of them. The table records 65,000 to 80,000 clones, roughly 92% of them present only once. The sequencing used CD4+ or CD8+ T cells sorted from blood, collected in a trial of the OX40 agonist ivuxolimab. The receptors were sampled from an adult with an advanced solid tumor such as melanoma, head and neck, liver or kidney cancer.

This chain uses TRBV5-6 with TRBJ1-4, with 7 bases aligning to TRBD1. With V trimmed by 4 bases and J by 7 bases, 10 bases remained unmatched. CDR1 is SGHDT, CDR2 YYEEEE, per germline. CDR3 length: 15 amino acids. This CDR3 reads CASSSPTGAGEKLFF. For the CDR3, the DNA is TGTGCCAGCAGCAGTCCCACAGGGGCGGGTGAAAAACTGTTTTTT.

The J gene is TRBJ2-1, the V gene TRBV27; D gene ambiguous. Germline V gene sequence: CDR1 MNHEY, CDR2 SMNVEV (reference sequence). V dropped 6 bases and J dropped 5 bases, with 14 bases sitting between them. This CDR3 is built from 14 residues. This CDR3 is CASSWSTPHNEQFF. As DNA, the CDR3 is TGTGCCAGCAGCTGGAGCACCCCCCACAATGAGCAGTTCTTC.

This sequence joins TRBV6-5 and TRBJ1-1, with D unresolved. Germline CDR1 MNHEY, CDR2 SVGAGI. Trimming removed 5 bases from V and 3 bases from J, with 13 bases in between. The CDR3 has 14 residues. The CDR3: CASSTLRNYTEAFF. CDR3 nucleotides: TGTGCCAGCAGTACCCTTCGAAATTACACTGAAGCTTTCTTT.

The chain uses TRBV6-4 and TRBJ2-5; 15 bases map to TRBD2. Germline CDR1 MRHNA, CDR2 SNTAGT. The CDR3 has 16 residues. The V gene end was trimmed by 8 bases and the J gene end by 1 base; junction bases not matched to a gene: 5. The CDR3 DNA is TGTGCCAGCTCCCGGACTAGCGGGGGGGGCCAAGAGACCCAGTACTTC. Translating gives CASSRTSGGGQETQYF.

The chain uses TRBV4-1 and TRBJ2-7, with no clear D. Trimming cost V 5 bases and J 0 bases, with 11 bases left between them. CDR3 length equals 14 residues. Germline V gene sequence: CDR1 MGHRA, CDR2 YSYEKL. The CDR3 DNA reads as TGCGCCAGCAGCTACATGCCTAGCTCCTACGAGCAGTACTTC. Its translation: CASSYMPSSYEQYF.

The V gene is TRBV27, the J gene TRBJ1-1; D remains ambiguous. This CDR3 has 13 amino acids. Per germline, CDR1 MNHEY and CDR2 SMNVEV (reference sequence). V was clipped by 6 bases and J by 0 bases, with 8 bases between them. The CDR3: CASSLQVNTEAFF. The CDR3 nucleotides are TGTGCCAGCAGCCTACAAGTGAACACTGAAGCTTTCTTT.

The rearrangement joins TRBV27 to TRBJ2-1; 7 bases map to TRBD2. The CDR3 extends over 16 amino acids. The germline gives CDR1 MNHEY, CDR2 SMNVEV (reference sequence). V shed 8 bases and J 5 bases; nucleotides not matched to a gene: 15. In DNA, the CDR3 is TGTGCCAGCTCCCCCTACGCGGGGGAACAACACAATGAGCAGTTCTTC. Its translation is CASSPYAGEQHNEQFF.

The V gene is TRBV4-1, the J gene TRBJ1-6; a possible D gene is TRBD1 (6 bases). The V and J ends lost 2 bases and 5 bases respectively, with 10 bases between them. Per germline, CDR1 MGHRA and CDR2 YSYEKL. The CDR3 is 15 amino acids. The DNA of the CDR3 is TGCGCCAGCAGCCAACTCCGGACAGATAATTCACCCCTCCACTTT. Protein sequence: CASSQLRTDNSPLHF.